Listed here are 12 T cell receptor beta chains from one sample, sequenced in a study of tumor-infiltrating lymphocytes in oesophageal squamous cell carcinoma. TCRdb processed the PCR reads anew with MiXCR; each CDR3 protein has one entry. Found here are around 18,000 distinct CDR3 sequences, 40% to 55% of them singletons; the top ten hold 25% to 30%. The sample was esophageal tumor tissue. The receptors come from a male donor with esophageal squamous cell carcinoma.

A note on this clonotype: It is likely a read error, because the conserved phenylalanine at the end of the CDR3 is missing. It is unclear where the CDR3 begins or ends on the DNA, so no DNA is shown, and the CDR3 is as TCRdb lists it. This chain connects TRBV12-3 or TRBV12-4 to TRBJ2-6; TRBD1 is the table's D call, not checked against the DNA. The CDR3 spans 10 amino acids, including both terminal residues. The chain's CDR3 is CASSLMGQGA.

By frequency in the sample, this clonotype is medium-sized. The chain is built from TRBV7-2 and TRBJ2-7, with 7 positions matching TRBD1. The CDR3 totals 13 residues. V dropped 4 bases and J dropped 7; count of bases not matched to a gene: 7. Per germline, CDR1 SGHTA and CDR2 FQGNSA. CDR3 residues: CASSSNRGWEQYF. CDR3 nucleotides: TGTGCCAGCAGCTCTAACAGGGGCTGGGAGCAGTACTTC.

CDR3 protein: CATLAGETDTQYF. CDR3 coding DNA: TGTGCCACATTAGCGGGAGAAACAGATACGCAGTATTTT. The V and J genes are TRBV6-5 and TRBJ2-3; 9 bases map to TRBD2. Germline V gene lookup returns CDR1 MNHEY and CDR2 SVGAGI. The V gene end was trimmed by 10 bases and the J gene end by 3 bases; junction bases not matched to a gene: 5. The CDR3 is 13 residues long.

J is TRBJ2-3 and V is TRBV7-6, with TRBD1 matching 7 bases. This CDR3 is 14 amino acids long. The junction had 15 bases not matched to a gene; V was cut back by 4 bases and J by 14 bases. From germline, CDR1 is SGHVS and CDR2 FNYEAQ. This chain's CDR3 is CASSSRQGSGELYF. For the CDR3, the DNA is TGTGCCAGCAGCTCAAGACAGGGTTCCGGGGAGCTGTATTTT.

A few counts support this clonotype. J is TRBJ2-7 and V is TRBV18; 10 bases agree with TRBD1. Germline V gene sequence: CDR1 KGHSH, CDR2 LQKENI. The CDR3 runs to 14 residues. The V gene end was trimmed by 3 bases and the J gene end by 6 bases; junction bases not matched to a gene: 5. CDR3 DNA sequence: TGTGCCAGCTCACCGCGACAGGGGGCGGGCGAGCAGTACTTC. Translated, it gives CASSPRQGAGEQYF.

This clonotype was counted many times. This chain joins TRBV5-1 and TRBJ1-1; D is ambiguous. Germline V gene sequence: CDR1 SGHRS, CDR2 YFSETQ. The CDR3 covers 14 residues. V was trimmed by 0 bases and J by 1 base, leaving 7 bases between them. DNA for the CDR3: TGCGCCAGCAGCTTGGCCCAAGCGAACACTGAAGCTTTCTTT. Encoded protein: CASSLAQANTEAFF.

At least ten counts were recorded for this clonotype. Being one base from a much bigger clone, this may be a read error. The CDR3 nucleotides read TGCGCCAGCAGCCAAGAAAACAATGAGCAGTACTTC. Translated: CASSQENNEQYF. The chain joins TRBV4-1 to TRBJ2-7; D remains unclear. The CDR3 loop spans 12 amino acids. Germline V gene lookup returns CDR1 MGHRA and CDR2 YSYEKL. Trimming removed 0 bases at V and 7 bases at J, with 7 bases between.

This rearrangement joins TRBV24-1 to TRBJ2-4; D remains ambiguous. The DNA end favors TRBJ2-1, so the J call may be wrong. The CDR3 extends over 12 amino acids. Germline CDR1 is KGHDR and CDR2 is SFDVKD. In nucleotides, the CDR3 is TGTGCCACCAGTGATTTGCGGTATGAGCAGTTCTTC. Amino acids: CATSDLRYEQFF.

In this sample, this clonotype turned up many times. This sequence joins TRBV2 and TRBJ2-7; D is uncertain. The CDR3 is made up of 12 amino acids. From germline, CDR1 is SNHLY and CDR2 FYNNEI. The ends were cut back, 6 bases at V and 1 base at J, with 7 bases in the middle. The CDR3 reads CASSQSSYEQYF. The DNA of the CDR3 is TGTGCCAGCAGCCAGAGTTCCTACGAGCAGTACTTC.

The V and J genes are TRBV5-1 and TRBJ2-1; D may be TRBD1 (6 bases). The J call is doubtful: the DNA matches TRBJ2-7 better. CDR1 SGHRS and CDR2 YFSETQ come from the germline V gene. The CDR3 is 14 residues long. Written as DNA, the CDR3 is TGCGCCAGCAGCAGAGGGGACACTTCCTACGAGCAGTACTTC. Its protein product is CASSRGDTSYEQYF.

By its share, this clonotype is medium-sized (0.01 to 0.1%). J is TRBJ2-1 and V is TRBV10-1; D is unclear. The length of the CDR3 is 11 residues. V dropped 3 bases and J dropped 6 bases, with 3 bases sitting between them. The V gene's germline CDR1 is WNHNN and CDR2 SYGVQD (reference sequence). CDR3 sequence: CASSDSNEQFF. The CDR3 DNA reads TGCGCCAGCAGTGACAGCAATGAGCAGTTCTTC.

The J gene is TRBJ2-3, the V gene TRBV5-6; D ambiguous. CDR3 length equals 16 residues. Trimming left V 1 base short and J 2 bases short, with 14 bases between. Germline V gene lookup returns CDR1 SGHDT and CDR2 YYEEEE. The CDR3 DNA reads TGTGCCAGCAGCTTGCGATTCGAGAGAGCCACAGATACGCAGTATTTT. Translation gives CASSLRFERATDTQYF.